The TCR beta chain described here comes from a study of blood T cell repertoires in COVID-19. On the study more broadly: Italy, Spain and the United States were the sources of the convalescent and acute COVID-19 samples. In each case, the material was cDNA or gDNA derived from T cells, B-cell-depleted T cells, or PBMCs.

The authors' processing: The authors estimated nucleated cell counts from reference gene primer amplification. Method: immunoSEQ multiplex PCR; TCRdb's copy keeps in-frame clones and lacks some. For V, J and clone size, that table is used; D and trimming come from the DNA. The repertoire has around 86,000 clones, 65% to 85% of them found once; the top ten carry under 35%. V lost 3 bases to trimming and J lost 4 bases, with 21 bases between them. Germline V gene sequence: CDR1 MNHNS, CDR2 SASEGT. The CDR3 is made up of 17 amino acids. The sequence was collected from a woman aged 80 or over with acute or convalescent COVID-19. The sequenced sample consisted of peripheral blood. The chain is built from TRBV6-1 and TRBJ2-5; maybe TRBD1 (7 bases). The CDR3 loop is CASSEGVTSQGGETQYF. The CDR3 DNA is TGTGCCAGCAGTGAGGGGGTCACTAGCCAGGGGGGAGAGACCCAGTACTTC.